Listed below are T cell receptor beta chains from one sample, sequenced in a study of blood T cell repertoires in COVID-19. Clones were read by immunoSEQ multiplex PCR, and TCRdb kept only the in-frame ones, dropping some. The sample includes more than 100,000 clones, 70% to 90% of them seen just once. The material sequenced was peripheral blood. The receptors originated from a man aged 45 to 65 in a cohort sampled during active COVID-19. Each CDR3 is given with its conserved first and last residue. The D gene is left open where the match is weak.

CATSRERALNEKLFF,TRBV15,15,NA,TRBJ1-4
CASTNGKQRRDTQYF,TRBV19,15,NA,TRBJ2-3
CASEYFRGGGQGDRLCTGELFF,TRBV21-1,22,NA,TRBJ2-2
CATSRGGSERYEQFF,TRBV15,15,NA,TRBJ2-1
CASSFGGAEAKNIQYF,TRBV5-1,16,TRBD2,TRBJ2-4
CASSLGYRASGNTIYF,TRBV5-1,16,NA,TRBJ1-3
CASRPLGGQPQHF,TRBV27,13,NA,TRBJ1-5
CASSPDSGGADTQYF,TRBV18,15,TRBD2,TRBJ2-3
CASSAGTEKNQPQHF,TRBV2,15,TRBD1,TRBJ1-5
CASSRQANTEAFF,TRBV19,13,NA,TRBJ1-1
CARGGERGGELFF,TRBV7-9,13,TRBD1,TRBJ2-2
CASSPDRINSPLHF,TRBV3-1/TRBV3-2,14,NA,TRBJ1-6
CALRQDSTDTQYF,TRBV10-3,13,NA,TRBJ2-3
CASSAGQVWGLGNQPQHF,TRBV6-1,18,NA,TRBJ1-5
CASSLFGTGSTGELFF,TRBV7-6,16,TRBD1,TRBJ2-2
CASSRQGNNQPQHF,TRBV5-6,14,TRBD1,TRBJ1-5
CASSPPAGNYGYTF,TRBV18,14,NA,TRBJ1-2
CASSSNSPRQGGNTIYF,TRBV28,17,TRBD1,TRBJ1-3